This T cell receptor beta chain was sequenced in a study of blood T cell repertoires in COVID-19. Looking at the study overall: Acute-phase and convalescent COVID-19 samples originated in the United States, Italy and Spain. PBMCs, B-cell-depleted T cells, or T cells provided the cDNA or gDNA that made up the material.

CDR3 size: 14 residues. Trimming shortened V by 4 bases and J by 8 bases, and 18 bases separated the two germline ends. CDR1 and CDR2 from the germline V gene are SGHNT and YYREEE (reference sequence). As originally analysed: The assay estimated nucleated cells by amplifying reference gene primers. Sequencing used immunoSEQ multiplex PCR; TCRdb keeps in-frame clones, though not all of them. V, J and clone size are taken as reported in that table, and D and trimming were inferred from the DNA itself. The profile shows 250,000 to 350,000 clones, approximately 90% of them singletons. The sample was peripheral blood. The receptor was derived from a woman in her forties or fifties who had recovered from COVID-19. This sequence joins TRBV5-4 and TRBJ1-2, with D hard to call. DNA for the CDR3: TGTGCCAGCAGCAGCGGTCGGGTATTGGGGGGCTACACCTTC. This gives the protein CASSSGRVLGGYTF.